This TCR beta chain was captured in a study of CD8+CD57+ T cells in acquired aplastic anemia. Study context: Sorted CD4+ and CD8+ cell DNA averaged 3.2 ug. General study findings and limits: Patients and controls shared under 30 CD8+ CDR3 sequences, highly expressed in patients.

The CDR3 is 14 amino acids. Trimming left V 10 bases short and J 0 bases short, with 15 bases between. Patients selected for sequencing had displayed CD8+CD57+ cell expansion by flow cytometry. Each patient carried a diagnosis of severe acquired aplastic anemia. Genomic DNA constituted the template upon which TCR beta VDJ and CDR3 profiling was performed. TCRdb analysed the reads with MiXCR anew, one entry per CDR3 protein. The table shows roughly 250,000 distinct CDR3 sequences, with approximately 86% occurring only once. As to this clonotype: What it binds is not known.

The TCR was taken from a human donor with aplastic anemia. Specimen: sorted CD4+, CD8+, or CD8+CD57+ T cells (not recorded which) from PBMCs. The chain is built from TRBV12-3 or TRBV12-4 and TRBJ2-5; tentative D call: TRBD2 (5 bases). The CDR3 region has the DNA TGTGCCACCGGGGAAGGGTCAGACCAAGAGACCCAGTACTTC. Translation gives CATGEGSDQETQYF.